This T cell receptor (beta chain) was recorded in a study of identical twins. Regarding the study as a whole: The same donors were not followed; conclusions instead depended on cross-sectional statistical analysis. Within beta out-of-frame sequences, the excess sharing observed between twins was weaker. Abundant beta clonotypes from cord blood bore fewer insertions; memory repertoires lacked this pattern.

For this clonotype: What it binds is unknown.

Template switching supplied a universal primer site; unique molecular identifiers were carried on the cDNA. TCRdb called the 5' RACE reads again in MiXCR, with one record for every CDR3 protein. The repertoire holds some 1,600,000 distinct CDR3 sequences, around 29% seen once, with under 0.35% in the top ten. The sequenced material came from cord blood. The TCR comes from a newborn girl in good health.

The CDR3 protein is CASSQEAPGHFNEKLFF. The CDR3 bases are TGTGCCAGCAGCCAAGAGGCGCCGGGACACTTTAATGAAAAACTGTTTTTT. The genes are TRBV4-2 and TRBJ1-4, with a tentative D call TRBD1 (6 bases). V gave up 0 bases and J gave up 4 bases, with 15 bases separating them. The germline CDR1 and CDR2 sequences are LGHNA and YNFKEQ. The CDR3 loop spans 17 amino acids.